The sequence of this TCR beta chain was determined in a study of immune evolution from preneoplasia to lung adenocarcinoma. The protocol was immunoSEQ multiplex PCR, while the TCRdb copy is restricted to in-frame clones and leaves out a portion. The data hold 16,000 or so clones, with approximately 86% observed a single time. Patients had resection in Japan or China between about 2014 and 2018. Of note for this clone: Its cognate antigen is unknown.

Regarding the study as a whole: Top clone share appeared to fall from AAH through AIS, MIA, adenocarcinoma.

V lost 3 bases and J lost 10, with 16 bases in between. This CDR3 has 14 residues. Germline V gives CDR1 SGHAT, CDR2 FQNNGV. This chain links TRBV11-2 with TRBJ2-1; the D is unclear. The specimen was FFPE invasive lung adenocarcinoma tissue. The receptor's source is a person between 70 and 80 years old with invasive lung adenocarcinoma. The DNA of the CDR3 is TGTGCCAGCAGCTTGAACCCCAAAGCCGGGGAGCAGTTCTTC. The encoded protein is CASSLNPKAGEQFF.